This TCR beta chain was profiled in a study of T cell repertoires in cytomegalovirus infection. Study-wide context: The public TCR beta signatures pointed to both CMV infection and matching HLA type.

Concerning this clonotype: Its antigen remains unidentified.

TCRdb re-analysed the reads in MiXCR, keeping a single row per CDR3 protein. The sample carries about 900,000 distinct CDR3 sequences, around 32% recorded once. This specimen consisted of cultured CD8+ T cells from PBMCs, obtained from culture after CMV antigen stimulation. The origin of this receptor is a human donor in good health (CMV status not recorded). Some clones in this sample may be carry-over from other donors' samples.

In nucleotides, the CDR3 is TGTGCTAGTGGTGTGGAGGTGGATACGCAGTATTTT. It is translated as CASGVEVDTQYF. The chain combines TRBV12-5 with TRBJ2-3; maybe TRBD2 (5 bases). The V gene's germline CDR1 is LGHNT and CDR2 FRNRAP. CDR3 length equals 12 residues. V was clipped by 5 bases and J by 6 bases, with 9 bases between them.